Listed here are 2 T cell receptor beta chains from one sample, sequenced in a study of T cells expressing NK-cell markers. No DNA is given; TCRdb re-called the 5' RACE reads and lists each CDR3 protein once. This sample's table has over 250,000 distinct CDR3 sequences. The sample comprised blood T cells: a sorted CD56 or NKG2C T cell subset, CD4+ or CD8+ T cells, or bulk PBMC T cells (not recorded which). These receptors were collected from a woman between 18 and 70 years old in good health.

The V gene is TRBV29-1, the J gene TRBJ2-3. Germline CDR1 and CDR2: SQVTM and ANQGSEA. This CDR3 comprises 15 residues. The CDR3 is CSVALTSSSTDTQYF.

The chain uses TRBV12-3 or TRBV12-4 and TRBJ2-1. This CDR3 is 13 amino acids long. CDR3 protein: CASSLVKTVEQFF.